These 11 T cell receptor beta chains came from one sample sequenced in a study of blood T cells in healthy people across ages. Next came a second PCR, run for about 6 to 12 cycles, which used a sample-barcoded 5' primer along with a J-beta primer mix. One entry per CDR3 protein results from TCRdb running MiXCR on the 5' RACE reads. The sample holds 550,000 to 750,000 distinct CDR3 sequences, under 25% seen once. Sequencing was performed on blood. All receptors derive from a man aged 65 to 79 in good health.

This clonotype was counted ten times or more. CDR3 bases: TGTGCCAGCAGACATGACACCTTCCAAGAGACCCAGTACTTC. Translation gives CASRHDTFQETQYF. This rearrangement joins TRBV12-3 or TRBV12-4 to TRBJ2-5; the D is unclear. The V end lost 6 bases, the J end lost 1 base, and 12 bases lay between the germline ends. The length of the CDR3 is 14 residues.

This clonotype occurred a few times. The rearrangement joins TRBV3-1 to TRBJ1-1; 8 bases agree with TRBD1. CDR1 LGHDT and CDR2 YNNKEL come from the germline V gene (reference sequence). The CDR3 runs to 14 residues. The J segment lost 5 bases and the V segment lost 1 base, leaving 3 bases of the junction unmatched. In DNA, the CDR3 is TGTGCCAGCAGCCAAGGGACAGGGCGGACTGAAGCTTTCTTT. Its protein product is CASSQGTGRTEAFF.

This chain links TRBV7-9 with TRBJ2-1, with 8 bases matching TRBD1. Germline CDR1 and CDR2: SEHNR and FQNEAQ (reference sequence). The CDR3 is made up of 17 amino acids. Germline trimming cut 4 bases from V and 6 bases from J; bases unmatched to any gene: 14. The CDR3 sequence is CASSSSGTGDGGNEQFF. The CDR3 DNA reads as TGTGCCAGCAGCTCTTCCGGGACAGGTGACGGGGGCAATGAGCAGTTCTTC.

This clonotype was seen more than once but under ten times. The chain couples TRBV5-1 to TRBJ2-5, with D maybe TRBD2 (6 bases). The end of the DNA aligns better with TRBJ2-1, so the J call may be wrong. The CDR3 has 18 amino acids. Germline CDR1 reads SGHRS; CDR2 reads YFSETQ. CDR3 sequence reads: CASSLIRPGGYWVNEQFF. In DNA form, the CDR3 reads TGCGCCAGCAGCTTGATTCGGCCCGGAGGGTATTGGGTTAATGAGCAGTTCTTC.

Points on this clonotype: Sequence at one end of the junction differs from germline and may be a read error. The CDR3 loop reads CSAGFGEKMFF. CDR3 DNA sequence: TGCAGCGCCGGTTTCGGTGAAAAAATGTTTTTT. The genes are TRBV29-1 and TRBJ1-4; D unresolved. Germline values: CDR1 SQVTM, CDR2 ANQGSEA. The CDR3 is 11 amino acids.

This clonotype appeared many times. The chain recombines TRBV20-1 with TRBJ2-7, with 8 bases matching TRBD1. This CDR3 is built from 14 residues. Germline-derived CDR1 and CDR2 are DFQATT and SNEGSKA (reference sequence). Trimming cost V 1 base and J 3 bases; bases outside gene matches: 5. The CDR3 sequence: CSARAPGTGYEQYF. DNA of the CDR3: TGCAGTGCTAGAGCTCCCGGGACAGGCTACGAGCAGTACTTC.

This clonotype appeared a single time. Sequence at one end of the junction differs from germline and may be a read error. The chain combines TRBV5-1 with TRBJ1-4; D might be TRBD1 (5 bases). This CDR3 has 14 amino acids. The V gene's germline CDR1 is SGHRS and CDR2 YFSETQ. DNA of the CDR3: TGCGCCAGCAGCTTGGGGCAGGGCGATGAAAAACTGCTTTTT. It translates to CASSLGQGDEKLLF.

J is TRBJ2-4 and V is TRBV18; D remains ambiguous. Germline V gives CDR1 KGHSH, CDR2 LQKENI. The CDR3 runs 16 residues. The ends were cut back, 0 bases at V and 0 bases at J, with 9 bases in the middle. CDR3 amino acids: CASSPPEQLAKNIQYF. CDR3 coding DNA: TGTGCCAGCTCACCACCGGAGCAACTAGCCAAAAACATTCAGTACTTC.

This clonotype was detected only a few times. This CDR3 reads CASSPRAGRNSNYGYTF. CDR3 nucleotide sequence: TGTGCCAGCAGTCCACGAGCGGGGCGGAACTCTAACTATGGCTACACCTTC. The chain has TRBV27 and TRBJ1-2, with D maybe TRBD1 (5 bases). Trimming took off 5 bases at V and 0 bases at J, with 19 bases between the two ends. CDR3 length: 17 residues. Germline CDR1 and CDR2: MNHEY and SMNVEV (reference sequence).

This clonotype has more than one count but fewer than ten. At one end the junction does not follow the germline gene, possibly because of a read error. This chain connects TRBV9 to TRBJ2-3; 8 bases map to TRBD1. CDR1 and CDR2 (germline): SGDLS, YYNGEE. The CDR3 is 16 residues long. The CDR3 nucleotides read TGTGACAGCAGCGGAGGAGGACAGGGTAGCACAGATACGCAGTATTTT. This sequence encodes CDSSGGGQGSTDTQYF.

The chain carries TRBV7-9 and TRBJ2-5; 7 bases are a match to TRBD2. The better agreement between TRBJ2-7 and the DNA end casts doubt on the J call. Germline-derived CDR1 and CDR2 are SEHNR and FQNEAQ (reference sequence). CDR3 length: 14 residues. CDR3: CASSLAGVPYEQYF. The CDR3 bases are TGTGCCAGCAGCTTGGCGGGAGTACCCTACGAGCAGTACTTC.